These 12 T cell receptor beta chains were sequenced from one sample in a study of T cell responses to AZD1222 COVID-19 vaccine. Assay: immunoSEQ multiplex PCR; the TCRdb copy retains only in-frame clones and omits some. Here the sample spans about 70,000 clones, nearly 90% being singletons. The material sequenced was peripheral blood, taken 28 days after the second AZD1222 dose. These receptors were obtained from an adult who received the AZD1222 COVID-19 vaccine.

The CDR3 bases are TGTGCCATCAACCCTGGACAGGGACGGGGGACTGAAGCTTTCTTT. It specifies CAINPGQGRGTEAFF. V usage is TRBV10-3 and J usage is TRBJ1-1; 8 bases map to TRBD1. This CDR3 has 15 residues. V dropped 7 bases and J dropped 5; count of bases not matched to a gene: 12. Germline-derived CDR1 and CDR2 are ENHRY and SYGVKD.

The V and J genes are TRBV6-6 and TRBJ1-1; weak D call: TRBD1 (6 bases). Trimming left V 5 bases short and J 6 bases short, with 19 bases between. CDR1 and CDR2 (germline): MNHNY, SVGAGI (reference sequence). The CDR3 is 15 residues long. The CDR3 sequence: CASSPPTGNAAEAFF. DNA for the CDR3: TGTGCCAGCAGTCCCCCGACAGGTAACGCCGCTGAAGCTTTCTTT.

This sequence joins TRBV6-1 and TRBJ2-1; D remains ambiguous. This CDR3 has 15 residues. Germline CDR1 is MNHNS and CDR2 is SASEGT. The germline V and J ends were trimmed by 0 bases and 1 base, with 7 bases remaining between them. CDR3 coding DNA: TGTGCCAGCAGTGAAGCGGGAAGGTCCTACAATGAGCAGTTCTTC. This gives the protein CASSEAGRSYNEQFF.

This chain connects TRBV18 to TRBJ1-1; D is unclear. The CDR3 is made up of 13 amino acids. Trimming removed 3 bases from V and 1 base from J, with 6 bases in between. CDR1 and CDR2 (germline): KGHSH, LQKENI. The CDR3 DNA sequence: TGTGCCAGCTCACCTCGAGAGAACACTGAAGCTTTCTTT. This sequence encodes CASSPRENTEAFF.

The V call is TRBV19, the J call TRBJ2-1; no clear D. Germline loops: CDR1 LNHDA, CDR2 SQIVND (reference sequence). V lost 6 bases and J lost 4, with 13 bases in between. The CDR3 length is 14 residues. CDR3 bases: TGTGCCAGTAGCCTTGCCCTCGGGTACAATGAGCAGTTCTTC. Amino acid sequence: CASSLALGYNEQFF.

This chain links TRBV5-1 with TRBJ2-7; 15 bases agree with TRBD2. Germline CDR1 and CDR2: SGHRS and YFSETQ. The CDR3 sequence is 20 residues long. J gave up 3 bases and V 3 bases, and 16 bases lay outside the gene matches. The CDR3 sequence is CASSSGLAGGTISLYYEQYF. In DNA, the CDR3 is TGCGCCAGCAGCTCGGGACTAGCGGGAGGAACAATCTCCCTCTACTACGAGCAGTACTTC.

The chain is built from TRBV6-5 and TRBJ1-5; a weak D match, TRBD1 (6 bases). CDR3 length: 15 residues. The germline gives CDR1 MNHEY, CDR2 SVGAGI. V gave up 0 bases and J gave up 5 bases, with 11 bases separating them. Written as DNA, the CDR3 is TGTGCCAGCAGTTACTCTGCGGGGGGCGATCAGCCCCAGCATTTT. Amino acids: CASSYSAGGDQPQHF.

This clone was counted a few times. This rearrangement joins TRBV7-9 to TRBJ2-7; TRBD1 agrees at 9 bases. Trimming at V came to 6 bases and at J to 5 bases, leaving 5 bases not matched to a gene. The V gene's germline CDR1 is SEHNR and CDR2 FQNEAQ (reference sequence). The CDR3 spans 13 residues. The CDR3 sequence is CASSPGQGHEQYF. The CDR3 region has the DNA TGTGCCAGCAGTCCGGGACAGGGCCACGAGCAGTACTTC.

This chain connects TRBV6-5 to TRBJ2-1, with a possible D match to TRBD1 (6 bases). The CDR3 length is 16 residues. Trimming took off 0 bases at V and 8 bases at J, with 17 bases between the two ends. Germline values: CDR1 MNHEY, CDR2 SVGAGI. DNA of the CDR3: TGTGCCAGCAGTTACTCAGGGGGTCTAATTTTGGATGAGCAGTTCTTC. Its translation is CASSYSGGLILDEQFF.

The chain is built from TRBV19 and TRBJ2-1; D could derive from TRBD1 or TRBD2 (5 bases each). From germline, CDR1 is LNHDA and CDR2 SQIVND (reference sequence). V lost 6 bases to trimming and J lost 1 base, with 13 bases between them. The CDR3 is 15 residues long. The CDR3: CASRQPGPSYNEQFF. CDR3 nucleotide sequence: TGTGCCAGTAGACAACCGGGACCATCCTACAATGAGCAGTTCTTC.

This clone was picked up a small number of times. This chain connects TRBV18 to TRBJ1-4; a weak D match, TRBD1 (6 bases). Germline-derived CDR1 and CDR2 are KGHSH and LQKENI. CDR3 length: 14 residues. V lost 1 base and J lost 6, with 9 bases in between. The CDR3 DNA reads as TGTGCCAGCTCACCACAGGGGGTGGATGAAAAACTGTTTTTT. Protein product: CASSPQGVDEKLFF.

V and J are TRBV7-6 and TRBJ2-1; 14 nucleotides align to TRBD2. The CDR3 totals 17 residues. Per the germline V gene, CDR1 is SGHVS and CDR2 is FNYEAQ. J was trimmed by 9 bases and V by 0 bases; bases with no gene match: 7. CDR3 loop: CASSLAGLAGGATEQFF. The DNA for the CDR3 is TGTGCCAGCAGCTTAGCAGGACTAGCGGGAGGTGCTACTGAGCAGTTCTTC. The variable domain in full, completed from reference TRBV7-6 and TRBJ2-1, reads GAGVSQSPRYKVTKRGQDVALRCDPISGHVSLYWYRQALGQGPEFLTYFNYEAQQDKSGLPNDRFSAERPEGSISTLTIQRTEQRDSAMYRCASSLAGLAGGATEQFFGPGTRLTVL.